This TCR beta chain was captured in a study of PD-L1 blockade in urothelial cancer. Added to each PCR by spiking were synthetic TCR analog templates. Clones were read by immunoSEQ multiplex PCR, and TCRdb kept only the in-frame ones, dropping some. The sample has about 23,000 clones, roughly 89% seen once. The time point here: peripheral blood 6 weeks after treatment start. The CDR3 sequence is 14 residues long. V dropped 5 bases and J dropped 4 bases, with 12 bases sitting between them. Germline loops: CDR1 SEHNR, CDR2 FQNEAQ (reference sequence). This chain links TRBV7-9 with TRBJ2-1; no clear D gene. The sequencing used PBMCs, collected around atezolizumab (anti-PD-L1) treatment. The receptor's source is a woman aged 55-70 years with urothelial cancer. The CDR3 loop is CASSPNVRYNEQFF. The DNA of the CDR3 is TGTGCCAGCAGCCCAAATGTGCGTTACAATGAGCAGTTCTTC.